This T cell receptor (beta chain) was sequenced during a study of neurological immune-mediated disorders. The cDNA came from 5'RACE with 10-nucleotide random UMIs. Sequencing runs each yielded over 200 million TCR-beta sequences from 15-18 subjects. One entry per CDR3 protein, called by TCRdb with MiXCR from the 5' RACE reads. The sample contains around 30,000 distinct CDR3 sequences, roughly 3.7% of which appear only once. Points from the study as a whole: CDR3 amino acid sequences of expanded clones were not shared across subjects, a result suggesting private repertoires in all groups.

The cell input for sorted libraries was around 1 million, and those cells were CD4+ or CD8+ T cells. Trimming removed 4 bases from V and 6 bases from J; junction bases left unmatched: 4. The length of the CDR3 is 14 residues. Germline-derived CDR1 and CDR2 are SGHDT and YYEEEE. This clonotype was observed at least ten times. The antigen remains undetermined. Sequences were obtained from CD4+ T cells from blood. The receptor was derived from a middle-aged woman in good health. The chain is built from TRBV5-6 and TRBJ2-4; 10 bases align to TRBD1. The CDR3 nucleotides read TGTGCCAGCAGCCTCCGGGACAGGGGAAACATTCAGTACTTC. Encoded protein: CASSLRDRGNIQYF.